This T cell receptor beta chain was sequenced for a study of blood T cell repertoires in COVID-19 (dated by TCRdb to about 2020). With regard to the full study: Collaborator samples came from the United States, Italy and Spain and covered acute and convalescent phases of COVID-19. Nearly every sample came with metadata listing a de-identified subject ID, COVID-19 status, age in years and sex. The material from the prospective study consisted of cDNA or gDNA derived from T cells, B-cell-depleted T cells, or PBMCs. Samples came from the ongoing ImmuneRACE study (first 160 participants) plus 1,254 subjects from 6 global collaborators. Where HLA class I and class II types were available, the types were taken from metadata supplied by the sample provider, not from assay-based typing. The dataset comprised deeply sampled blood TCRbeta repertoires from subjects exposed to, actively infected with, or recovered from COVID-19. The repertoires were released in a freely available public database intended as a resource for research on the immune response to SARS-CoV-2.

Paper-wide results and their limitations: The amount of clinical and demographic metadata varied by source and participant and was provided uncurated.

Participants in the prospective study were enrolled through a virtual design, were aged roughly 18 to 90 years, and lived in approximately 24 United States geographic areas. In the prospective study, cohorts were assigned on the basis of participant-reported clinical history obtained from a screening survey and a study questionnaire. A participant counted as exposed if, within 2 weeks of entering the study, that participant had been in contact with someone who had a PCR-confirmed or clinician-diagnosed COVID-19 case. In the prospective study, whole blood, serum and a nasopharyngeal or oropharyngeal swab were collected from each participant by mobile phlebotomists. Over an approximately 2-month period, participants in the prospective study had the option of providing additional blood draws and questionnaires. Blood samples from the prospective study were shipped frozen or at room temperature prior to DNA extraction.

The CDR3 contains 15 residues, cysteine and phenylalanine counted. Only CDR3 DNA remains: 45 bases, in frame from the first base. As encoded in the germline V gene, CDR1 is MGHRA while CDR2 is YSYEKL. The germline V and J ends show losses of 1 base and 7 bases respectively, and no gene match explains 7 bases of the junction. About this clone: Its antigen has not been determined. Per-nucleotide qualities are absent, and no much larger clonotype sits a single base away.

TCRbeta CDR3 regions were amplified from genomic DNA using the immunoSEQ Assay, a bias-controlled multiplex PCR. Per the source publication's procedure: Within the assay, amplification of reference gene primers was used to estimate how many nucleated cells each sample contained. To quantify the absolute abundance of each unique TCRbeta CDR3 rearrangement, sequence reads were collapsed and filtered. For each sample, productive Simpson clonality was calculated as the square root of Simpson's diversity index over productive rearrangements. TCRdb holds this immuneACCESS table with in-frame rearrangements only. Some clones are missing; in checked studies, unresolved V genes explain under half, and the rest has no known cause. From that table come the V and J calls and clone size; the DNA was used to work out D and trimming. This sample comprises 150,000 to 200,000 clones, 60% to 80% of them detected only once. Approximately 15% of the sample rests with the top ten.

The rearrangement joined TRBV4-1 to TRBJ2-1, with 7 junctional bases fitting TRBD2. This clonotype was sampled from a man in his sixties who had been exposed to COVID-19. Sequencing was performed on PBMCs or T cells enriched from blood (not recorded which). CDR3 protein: CASSQVTGGRNEQFF. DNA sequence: TGCGCCAGCAGCCAAGTAACGGGAGGTCGGAATGAGCAGTTCTTC.